This T cell receptor beta chain was obtained from a study of blood T cell repertoires in COVID-19 (dated by TCRdb to 2018 to 2020). As for the study more broadly: Samples covering the acute and convalescent phases of COVID-19 were provided by collaborators in the United States, Italy and Spain. Deeply sampled blood TCRbeta repertoires from subjects exposed to, actively infected with, or recovered from COVID-19 were included in the dataset. The repertoires were made available in a free public database intended to serve as a resource for research on the immune response to SARS-CoV-2. The samples were drawn from the first 160 participants of the ongoing ImmuneRACE study and from 1,254 subjects provided by 6 global collaborators. The prospective study material was composed of cDNA or gDNA derived from T cells, B-cell-depleted T cells, or PBMCs. Nearly every sample came with metadata listing a de-identified subject ID, COVID-19 status, age in years and sex. Where HLA class I and class II types were available, the types were taken from metadata supplied by the sample provider, not from assay-based typing. General findings and caveats noted by the study authors: The amount of clinical and demographic metadata varied by source and participant and was provided uncurated.

In the germline V gene, CDR1 corresponds to MDHEN and CDR2 to SYDVKM. The CDR3 holds 17 amino acids from the cysteine to the phenylalanine. Only the CDR3 region is kept as DNA, spanning 51 bases read in frame from base 1. The germline V and J ends show losses of 6 bases and 4 bases respectively, and no gene match explains 18 bases of the junction. A note on this clone: This receptor's antigen is unknown. No quality values exist for individual bases; no much larger clone is one base distant.

The immunoSEQ Assay, a bias-controlled multiplex PCR, was used to amplify TCRbeta CDR3 regions from genomic DNA. As for how the authors treated the data: The number of nucleated cells in each sample was estimated from the amplification of reference gene primers within the assay. To quantify the absolute abundance of each unique TCRbeta CDR3 rearrangement, sequence reads were collapsed and filtered. For each sample, productive Simpson clonality was calculated as the square root of Simpson's diversity index over productive rearrangements. Not all clones reach the TCRdb copy of this immuneACCESS table, which keeps in-frame sequences only. Checked studies attribute under half of the gap to unresolved V genes and leave the rest unexplained. The V and J calls and the clone size are those of that table, but D and trimming were determined from the DNA. Within this sample are about 67,000 clones, with nearly 85% of them counted one time only. Over 40% of the sample comes from the top ten.

The collaborating institutions used their own protocols to collect whole blood in K2EDTA tubes. Collaborator samples were shipped for TCRbeta analysis as frozen whole blood, isolated PBMCs, or DNA extracted from either sample type. The sample taken for sequencing was peripheral blood. In this chain, TRBV28 is recombined with TRBJ2-7; TRBD1 aligns with 7 central bases. The source of this sequence is a human donor in a cohort sampled during active COVID-19. Read as DNA, the sequence is TGTGCCAGCAGCCAACCCTCTCGAGGGGGCGCCCGTTACGAGCAGTACTTC. This gives the protein CASSQPSRGGARYEQYF. The entire variable domain, with the stretches around the CDR3 drawn from the reference TRBV28 and TRBJ2-7 proteins, is DVKVTQSSRYLVKRTGEKVFLECVQDMDHENMFWYRQDPGLGLRLIYFSYDVKMKEKGDIPEGYSVSREKKERFSLILESASTNQTSMYLCASSQPSRGGARYEQYFGPGTRLTVT.